Each of the 11 T cell receptor beta chains below was sequenced from the same sample in a study of control samples from healthy donors and cancer patients. Sequencing was performed with immunoSEQ multiplex PCR; in TCRdb, only in-frame clones are kept and a portion is missing. The repertoire holds about 410,000 clones, with approximately 90% as singletons. Sequences were obtained from PBMCs. The receptors shown here come from a middle-aged man with head and neck cancer.

The J gene is TRBJ2-3, the V gene TRBV12-5; no clear D. The CDR3 covers 13 residues. V was pared by 6 bases and J by 7 bases, with 14 bases between. Per germline, CDR1 LGHNT and CDR2 FRNRAP. CDR3 sequence (DNA): TGTGCTAGTGGCGAGTCGAATCAGAATACGCAGTATTTT. The encoded protein is CASGESNQNTQYF.

The chain carries TRBV9 and TRBJ2-1; the match to TRBD1 covers 7 bases. From germline, CDR1 is SGDLS and CDR2 YYNGEE. Trimming took 0 bases from V and 4 from J; bases not matched to a gene: 4. This CDR3 spans 15 amino acids. The CDR3 is CASSVEGANYNEQFF. CDR3 DNA: TGTGCCAGCAGCGTAGAGGGGGCGAATTACAATGAGCAGTTCTTC.

The V and J genes are TRBV7-6 and TRBJ1-1, with D tentatively TRBD1 (6 bases). Germline V gives CDR1 SGHVS, CDR2 FNYEAQ. With 5 bases removed from V and 4 bases from J, the gap between germline ends came to 17 bases. CDR3 length: 15 residues. The CDR3 here is CASSHTGQGITEAFF. In DNA form, the CDR3 reads TGTGCCAGCAGCCATACTGGTCAGGGGATCACTGAAGCTTTCTTT.

This chain connects TRBV5-1 to TRBJ2-3; weak D call: TRBD1 (8 bases). CDR3 length equals 15 residues. CDR1 is SGHRS, CDR2 YFSETQ, per germline. V was trimmed by 5 bases and J by 2 bases, leaving 15 bases between them. CDR3 sequence: CASRFTGGDTDTQYF. The CDR3 nucleotides are TGCGCCAGCAGGTTCACAGGGGGGGACACAGATACGCAGTATTTT.

This chain joins TRBV6-6 and TRBJ2-2, with D perhaps matching TRBD1 (6 bases). V was clipped by 2 bases and J by 8 bases, with 9 bases between them. Germline V lookup: CDR1 MNHNY, CDR2 SVGAGI (reference sequence). CDR3 length equals 13 residues. The CDR3 spells CASSYGGWGELFF. The CDR3 DNA sequence: TGTGCCAGCAGTTACGGGGGCTGGGGGGAGCTGTTTTTT.

The V call is TRBV28, the J call TRBJ1-5; D is unclear. Trimming removed 7 bases from V and 1 base from J, with 8 bases in between. Germline V lookup: CDR1 MDHEN, CDR2 SYDVKM. CDR3 size: 13 residues. CDR3 nucleotide sequence: TGTGCCAGCACGGAAAGGAGCAATCAGCCCCAGCATTTT. This translates into CASTERSNQPQHF. Variable domain in full (rest from reference TRBV28 and TRBJ1-5): DVKVTQSSRYLVKRTGEKVFLECVQDMDHENMFWYRQDPGLGLRLIYFSYDVKMKEKGDIPEGYSVSREKKERFSLILESASTNQTSMYLCASTERSNQPQHFGDGTRLSIL.

V and J are TRBV5-8 and TRBJ1-3; D unclear. V was pared by 0 bases and J by 0 bases, with 16 bases between. Germline CDR1 reads SGHTS; CDR2 reads YDEGEE. This CDR3 has 18 amino acids. Written as DNA, the CDR3 is TGTGCCAGCAGCTTGGTAGTAGAAAAAGTGATCTCTGGAAACACCATATATTTT. Protein: CASSLVVEKVISGNTIYF.

CDR3 in DNA: TGTGCCAGCAGCTTAGCAGGAACCAATGAAAAACTGTTTTTT. Protein: CASSLAGTNEKLFF. V usage is TRBV7-2 and J usage is TRBJ1-4; D gene uncertain. This CDR3 spans 14 amino acids. Trimming took 0 bases from V and 5 from J, leaving 7 bases between them. Germline lookup yields CDR1 SGHTA and CDR2 FQGNSA. The full variable domain, with the rest looked up from reference TRBV7-2 and TRBJ1-4, is GAGVSQSPSNKVTEKGKDVELRCDPISGHTALYWYRQSLGQGLEFLIYFQGNSAPDKSGLPSDRFSAERTGGSVSTLTIQRTQQEDSAVYLCASSLAGTNEKLFFGSGTQLSVL.

J is TRBJ2-1 and V is TRBV27, with no clear D. The CDR3 is 15 amino acids. V lost 3 bases and J 2 bases, leaving 11 bases between the germline ends. CDR1 and CDR2 (germline): MNHEY, SMNVEV (reference sequence). CDR3 in DNA: TGTGCCAGCAGTTTTTCCGGTTTTCCCTACAATGAGCAGTTCTTC. It yields the protein CASSFSGFPYNEQFF.

This sequence joins TRBV29-1 and TRBJ2-3; 8 bases are a match to TRBD2. The CDR3 extends over 12 amino acids. With V trimmed by 7 bases and J by 10 bases, 10 bases remained unmatched. Germline assignment: CDR1 SQVTM and CDR2 ANQGSEA. The CDR3 region has the DNA TGCAGCGGGGGGAGTAGCGGGGTACCGCAGTATTTT. The encoded protein is CSGGSSGVPQYF.

Only a few counts were recorded for this clone. This chain joins TRBV5-6 and TRBJ2-7; 11 nucleotides line up with TRBD2. V shed 8 bases and J 2 bases; nucleotides not matched to a gene: 12. Germline values: CDR1 SGHDT, CDR2 YYEEEE. CDR3 length: 16 amino acids. The DNA of the CDR3 is TGTGCCAGTAGGGAACGAACTAGCGGGAGACCCTACGAGCAGTACTTC. It is translated as CASRERTSGRPYEQYF.